This TCR beta chain was recorded in a study of Tregs in tolerant kidney transplant recipients. Germline V gives CDR1 SEHNR, CDR2 FQNEAQ (reference sequence). The V end was cut by 1 base, the J end by 5 bases, with 12 bases between. This CDR3 contains 15 residues. Libraries were prepared by immunoSEQ multiplex PCR; TCRdb keeps only in-frame clonotypes and omits some of them. This table has roughly 250,000 clones, about 80% appearing once. The sequence derives from a human donor in good health. V and J are TRBV7-9 and TRBJ2-4; tentatively, D is TRBD1 or TRBD2 (5 bases each). Sequences were obtained from CD4+ T cells from blood. This chain's CDR3 is CASSLVGWDENIQYF. The CDR3 nucleotides are TGTGCCAGCAGCTTAGTGGGATGGGACGAAAACATTCAGTACTTC. Variable domain in full (rest from reference TRBV7-9 and TRBJ2-4): DTGVSQNPRHKITKRGQNVTFRCDPISEHNRLYWYRQTLGQGPEFLTYFQNEAQLEKSRLLSDRFSAERPKGSFSTLEIQRTEQGDSAMYLCASSLVGWDENIQYFGAGTRLSVL.